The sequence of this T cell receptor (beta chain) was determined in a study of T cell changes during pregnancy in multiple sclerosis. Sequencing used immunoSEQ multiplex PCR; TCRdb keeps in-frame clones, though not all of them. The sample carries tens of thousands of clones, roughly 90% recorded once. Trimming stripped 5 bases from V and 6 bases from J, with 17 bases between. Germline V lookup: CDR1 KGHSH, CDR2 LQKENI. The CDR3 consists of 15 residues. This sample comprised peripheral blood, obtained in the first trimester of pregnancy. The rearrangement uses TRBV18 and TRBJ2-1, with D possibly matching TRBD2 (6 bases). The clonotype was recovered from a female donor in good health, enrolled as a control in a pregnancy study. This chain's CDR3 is CASSSKTSIGNEQFF. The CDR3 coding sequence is TGTGCCAGCTCATCAAAAACTAGCATAGGCAATGAGCAGTTCTTC.